These 28 T cell receptor beta chains came from one sample sequenced in a study of tumor-infiltrating lymphocytes in primary liver carcinoma. Between about 17 and 34 mg of unsorted bulk tissue served as the source from which RNA and DNA were co-extracted. Constant-region priming of about 520 ng total RNA yielded TCR beta cDNA. Libraries covering TCR beta were generated through three nested multiplex PCR rounds (using a slightly modified ARM-PCR). TRBV1-TRBV30 forward primers and a C-beta reverse primer were used in the first two PCR rounds, which each ran for 10 cycles. TCRdb processed the multiplex PCR reads anew with MiXCR; each CDR3 protein has one entry. The sample gives about 50,000 distinct CDR3 sequences, over 75% of which show up once; roughly a quarter is in the top ten. The specimen sequenced was liver tumor tissue from sampling region 5. Subset of the sample: tumor region T5, tumor centre. All receptors come from a man aged 35 to 55 with primary liver carcinoma and hepatitis B virus infection.

The V and J genes are TRBV11-3 and TRBJ1-2, with D unclear. In germline, CDR1 is SGHNT, CDR2 YENEEA. The CDR3 loop spans 13 amino acids. The ends were cut back, 3 bases at V and 3 bases at J, with 8 bases in the middle. The chain's CDR3 is CASSLINDYGYTF. The CDR3 DNA reads as TGTGCCAGCAGCTTGATCAATGACTATGGCTACACCTTC. The whole variable domain, remainder taken from reference TRBV11-3 and TRBJ1-2, is EAGVVQSPRYKIIEKKQPVAFWCNPISGHNTLYWYLQNLGQGPELLIRYENEEAVDDSQLPKDRFSAERLKGVDSTLKIQPAELGDSAVYLCASSLINDYGYTFGSGTRLTVV.

With respect to this clonotype: One end of the junction does not line up with germline, which may come from a read error. CDR3: CAGSLGVAFRLQETQYF. The CDR3 coding sequence is TGTGCCGGCAGCCTAGGGGTCGCTTTCCGACTCCAAGAGACCCAGTACTTC. The chain uses TRBV11-2 and TRBJ2-5; a weak D match, TRBD1 (5 bases). The length of the CDR3 is 17 residues. CDR1 and CDR2 (germline): SGHAT, FQNNGV.

By frequency in the sample, this clonotype is medium-sized (0.01 to 0.1%). The V gene is TRBV29-1, the J gene TRBJ2-7, with TRBD1 matching 9 bases. Germline CDR1 is SQVTM and CDR2 is ANQGSEA. V trimming: 4 bases; J trimming: 6 bases; junction bases outside the gene matches: 4. The CDR3 has 12 amino acids. The CDR3 coding sequence is TGCAGCGTTGGGACAGGGGTCGGCGAGCAGTACTTC. Translated: CSVGTGVGEQYF.

This clonotype was seen only once. The CDR3 does not end in the conserved phenylalanine or tryptophan, so this is likely a read error. The chain links TRBV6-5 to TRBJ1-6; maybe TRBD1 (5 bases). V was shortened by 6 bases and J by 6 bases, with 9 bases between the two germline ends. Germline CDR1 MNHEY, CDR2 SVGAGI. This CDR3 has 13 residues. The CDR3 nucleotides read TGTGCCAGCAGACCCGGGGGTAATTCACCCCTCCACTCT. Its protein product is CASRPGGNSPLHS.

A note on this clonotype: At one end, the junction sequence differs from germline, possibly due to a read error. This chain links TRBV12-3 or TRBV12-4 with TRBJ1-5; TRBD1 is a possible D gene (5 bases). The CDR3 contains 17 residues. CDR3 coding DNA: TGTGCTAGCAGCCGCCCTTCAGGGAGCAATAGCAATCAGCCCAGCATTTTT. Translated: CASSRPSGSNSNQPSIF.

As concerns this clonotype: Because the CDR3 is missing its conserved closing phenylalanine or tryptophan, this is likely a read error. V gene TRBV11-1 combines with J gene TRBJ2-2; perhaps TRBD1 as D (5 bases). Per the germline V gene, CDR1 is SGHAT and CDR2 is FQDESV (reference sequence). The CDR3 consists of 15 residues. CDR3 in DNA: TGTGCCTGCAGCTATACAGGACCTTTCTCCAGGGAGCTGTTTTAT. Translated: CACSYTGPFSRELFY.

This clonotype ranks as large. The J gene is TRBJ1-4, the V gene TRBV11-2; 8 nucleotides agree with TRBD1. CDR3 length equals 14 residues. Germline CDR1 is SGHAT and CDR2 is FQNNGV. J gave up 7 bases and V 1 base, and 2 bases lay outside the gene matches. The CDR3: CASSLGQGAEKLFF. The CDR3 bases are TGTGCCAGCAGCTTAGGGCAGGGGGCTGAAAAACTGTTTTTT.

Details on this clonotype: Germline is not matched at one junction end, which may reflect a read error. This sequence joins TRBV11-3 and TRBJ2-3; the D call may be TRBD1 or TRBD2 (6 bases each). There are 15 residues in the CDR3. CDR1 and CDR2 (germline): SGHNT, YENEEA. The CDR3, as DNA: TGTGTCAGCAGTTCCGGAGGGGGAGGCACAGATACGCAGTGTTTT. As protein: CVSSSGGGGTDTQCF.

In this sample, this clonotype turned up many times. CDR3 sequence reads: CSASLGGAENTEAFF. Here the CDR3 DNA reads TGCAGTGCTAGTCTAGGGGGGGCCGAGAACACTGAAGCTTTCTTT. The chain links TRBV20-1 to TRBJ1-1; a possible D gene is TRBD1 (6 bases). Trimming pared 3 bases from V and 1 base from J, leaving 15 bases between. Germline lookup yields CDR1 DFQATT and CDR2 SNEGSKA (reference sequence). The CDR3 runs to 15 residues.

This clonotype was seen a handful of times. The chain has TRBV19 and TRBJ1-5; 7 nucleotides agree with TRBD1. CDR3 length: 17 amino acids. V shed 6 bases and J 0 bases; nucleotides not matched to a gene: 11. CDR1 is LNHDA, CDR2 SQIVND, per germline (reference sequence). The CDR3 reads CASRTVTGYNSNQPQHF. The CDR3 coding sequence is TGTGCCAGTAGGACGGTGACAGGGTACAATAGCAATCAGCCCCAGCATTTT.

This clonotype was counted a few times. V usage is TRBV6-1 and J usage is TRBJ2-1; a weak D match, TRBD2 (5 bases). CDR3 length equals 13 residues. The V and J ends lost 7 bases and 9 bases respectively, with 16 bases between them. From germline, CDR1 is MNHNS and CDR2 SASEGT. CDR3 residues: CASNHGLAIEQFF. CDR3 DNA: TGTGCCAGCAATCACGGATTAGCGATTGAGCAGTTCTTC.

This clonotype was recorded at least ten times. The chain has TRBV7-3 and TRBJ2-7, with TRBD1 matching over 11 bases. In germline, CDR1 is SGHTA, CDR2 FQGTGA. There are 14 residues in the CDR3. Losses at the gene ends were 4 bases for V and 6 bases for J; bases not matched to a gene: 5. This CDR3 reads CASSSTGTGGEQYF. As DNA, the CDR3 is TGTGCCAGCAGCTCCACCGGGACAGGGGGCGAGCAGTACTTC.

This clonotype was seen repeatedly, ten times or more. The V call is TRBV6-1, the J call TRBJ1-5, with 7 nucleotides matching TRBD1. V shed 8 bases, J shed 3 bases, and the junction held 19 bases outside the gene matches. Germline CDR1 reads MNHNS; CDR2 reads SASEGT. The CDR3 sequence is 18 residues long. The CDR3 is CASLIGGQAHKANQPQHF. CDR3 nucleotide sequence: TGTGCCAGCCTCATTGGAGGACAGGCGCATAAGGCCAATCAGCCCCAGCATTTT.

This clonotype was found a few times. At one of its ends the junction is not consistent with the germline gene, which may arise from a read error. The chain uses TRBV6-2 or TRBV6-3 and TRBJ2-2, with 7 bases aligning to TRBD2. The CDR3 has 18 amino acids. The V gene's germline CDR1 is MNHEY and CDR2 SVGEGT. The DNA for the CDR3 is TGTGCCAGCAGCGACATAGGGATTCGACTAGCCGACACCGGGGAGCTGTTCTTT. Translating gives CASSDIGIRLADTGELFF.

As for this clonotype: Mismatch with germline at one junction end may stem from a read error. The chain carries TRBV7-8 and TRBJ2-5; a possible D gene is TRBD2 (5 bases). Germline V gene lookup returns CDR1 SGHVS and CDR2 FQNEAQ. The CDR3 has 16 residues. CDR3 sequence (DNA): TGTGCCAGCAGCCGAAGGCCAGGAGTGAGGGAAGAGACCCAGTATTTC. This codes for CASSRRPGVREETQYF.

Of note for this clonotype: The junction differs from germline at one of its ends, possibly a read error. The chain combines TRBV11-1 with TRBJ2-2; tentatively, D is TRBD2 (5 bases). Germline CDR1 reads SGHAT; CDR2 reads FQDESV (reference sequence). This CDR3 comprises 13 residues. The CDR3 region is CASSIGRTGELFF. The CDR3 bases are TGTGCCAGCAGCATAGGGCGCACCGGGGAGTTGTTTTTT.

About this clonotype itself: Here the CDR3 omits its conserved ending phenylalanine or tryptophan, so a read error is the likely source. The chain has TRBV30 and TRBJ2-6; the D is unclear. From germline, CDR1 is GTSNPN and CDR2 SVGIG (reference sequence). Trimming took off 8 bases at V and 4 bases at J, with 9 bases between the two ends. CDR3 length: 12 amino acids. The CDR3 DNA reads as TGTGCCCTCCTCTCGGGGGCCAACGTCCTGACTTTG. Amino acid sequence: CALLSGANVLTL.

In regard to this clonotype: As the CDR3 is not closed by the conserved phenylalanine or tryptophan, this likely results from a read error. The chain combines TRBV11-2 with TRBJ2-7, with 9 nucleotides matching TRBD1. This CDR3 has 15 amino acids. Germline-derived CDR1 and CDR2 are SGHAT and FQNNGV. The DNA for the CDR3 is TGTGTCAGCAGTTTACGATGGACAGGGGAAAACGAGCAGTACCTC. Amino acid sequence: CVSSLRWTGENEQYL.

This clonotype was seen only once. The CDR3 does not close with the conserved phenylalanine or tryptophan, likely indicating a read error. The chain has TRBV28 and TRBJ1-1, with D possibly TRBD1 on 5 matching bases. In germline, CDR1 is MDHEN, CDR2 SYDVKM. CDR3 length equals 12 residues. Trimming left V 6 bases short and J 7 bases short, with 12 bases between. CDR3 sequence (DNA): TGTGCCAGCAGGATCATAGGGGATGAAGCTTTCATT. This sequence encodes CASRIIGDEAFI.

This clonotype was seen a single time. A read error may be the cause here, since a much bigger clone is one base away. The V gene is TRBV2, the J gene TRBJ2-3; 9 nucleotides match TRBD2. The CDR3 spans 17 residues. V was clipped by 3 bases and J by 5 bases; unmatched bases: 12. CDR1 is SNHLY and CDR2 is FYNNEI in the germline V gene. DNA for the CDR3: TGTGCCAGCAGTGACATCAGCGGGAGGTCCAACATAGATACGCAGTATTTT. Translated: CASSDISGRSNIDTQYF.

The genes are TRBV7-9 and TRBJ1-1; perhaps TRBD1 as D (5 bases). From germline, CDR1 is SEHNR and CDR2 FQNEAQ (reference sequence). This CDR3 has 14 amino acids. The V gene lost 2 bases and the J gene lost 11 bases, with 18 bases spanning the gap. The CDR3 sequence: CASSLTGGNIEAFF. The CDR3 DNA reads as TGTGCCAGCAGCTTAACGGGGGGAAACATTGAGGCTTTCTTT. The entire variable domain, with the rest obtained from reference TRBV7-9 and TRBJ1-1, is as follows: DTGVSQNPRHKITKRGQNVTFRCDPISEHNRLYWYRQTLGQGPEFLTYFQNEAQLEKSRLLSDRFSAERPKGSFSTLEIQRTEQGDSAMYLCASSLTGGNIEAFFGQGTRLTVV.

Comments on this clonotype: This could be a read error, since a much larger clone is one nucleotide away. The chain has TRBV2 and TRBJ2-7; possibly TRBD1 or TRBD2 for D (5 bases each). Trimming removed 5 bases at V and 0 bases at J, with 17 bases between. CDR3 length: 16 residues. Germline V CDR1 and CDR2: SNHLY, FYNNEI. CDR3 region: CASSSPSGAVSYEQYF. CDR3 nucleotide sequence: TGTGCCAGCAGTTCCCCGTCCGGGGCGGTCTCCTACGAGCAGTACTTC.

Remarks on this clonotype: In this CDR3 the conserved last residue, phenylalanine or tryptophan, is missing, so a read error is likely. Here the CDR3 DNA reads TGTGCCAGCAGCCGAGGTTATAGCAATCAGCCCCAGCATTCT. It translates to CASSRGYSNQPQHS. The chain joins TRBV7-9 to TRBJ1-5; no definite D call. V was pared by 5 bases and J by 0 bases, with 8 bases between. The CDR3 has 14 residues. Germline lookup yields CDR1 SEHNR and CDR2 FQNEAQ (reference sequence).

A note on this clonotype: At one end, the junction sequence differs from germline, possibly due to a read error. The CDR3 DNA follows: TGCAACGTTGAATCAACAGGGAGGCAGACCCGGTACTTC. It is translated as CNVESTGRQTRYF. The chain joins TRBV29-1 to TRBJ2-5; D is perhaps TRBD1 or TRBD2 (6 bases each). Germline V gene sequence: CDR1 SQVTM, CDR2 ANQGSEA. The CDR3 runs 13 residues. The full variable domain, its missing parts supplied by reference TRBV29-1 and TRBJ2-5, is SAVISQKPSRDICQRGTSLTIQCQVDSQVTMMFWYRQQPGQSLTLIATANQGSEATYESGFVIDKFPISRPNLTFSTLTVSNMSPEDSSIYLCNVESTGRQTRYFGPGTRLLVL.

The chain has TRBV29-1 and TRBJ2-1; possible D gene TRBD2, 5 bases. V lost 5 bases to trimming and J lost 4 bases, with 21 bases between them. Germline values: CDR1 SQVTM, CDR2 ANQGSEA. The CDR3 has 16 amino acids. The CDR3 nucleotides are TGCAGCGTTAGGTACAGAGCGGCATCTGCATACAATGAGCAGTTCTTC. Encoded protein: CSVRYRAASAYNEQFF.

As concerns this clonotype: The junction and the germline gene differ at one end; a read error may be behind it. The chain employs TRBV11-3 and TRBJ1-5, with TRBD1 as a possible D gene (5 bases). In germline, CDR1 is SGHNT, CDR2 YENEEA. The CDR3 is made up of 15 amino acids. The CDR3 sequence is CTSSLDLGVAQHQHF. In nucleotides, the CDR3 is TGTACCAGCAGTTTAGATCTGGGGGTGGCTCAGCACCAGCATTTT. The complete variable domain, with remaining parts taken from reference TRBV11-3 and TRBJ1-5, reads EAGVVQSPRYKIIEKKQPVAFWCNPISGHNTLYWYLQNLGQGPELLIRYENEEAVDDSQLPKDRFSAERLKGVDSTLKIQPAELGDSAVYLCTSSLDLGVAQHQHFGDGTRLSIL.

Concerning this clonotype itself: The CDR3 end shows no conserved phenylalanine or tryptophan, and so a read error is likely. The chain couples TRBV20-1 to TRBJ2-1, with 7 nucleotides matching TRBD2. The germline gives CDR1 DFQATT, CDR2 SNEGSKA (reference sequence). CDR3 length: 11 residues. The CDR3 region is CGGRANREQFI. The CDR3 coding sequence is TGCGGGGGGAGGGCAAATCGCGAGCAGTTCATC.

In the case of this clonotype: A much larger clone differs from this one at a single base, so this may be a read error. The J gene is TRBJ1-2, the V gene TRBV19; no clear D gene. V lost 5 bases to trimming and J lost 3 bases, with 10 bases between them. The germline CDR1 and CDR2 sequences are LNHDA and SQIVND (reference sequence). This CDR3 comprises 13 residues. This CDR3 reads CASSEGPHYGYTF. The CDR3 region has the DNA TGTGCCAGTAGTGAGGGTCCGCACTATGGCTACACCTTC.